This TCR beta chain was sequenced in a study of T cells in Graves' hyperthyroidism and ophthalmopathy. In germline, CDR1 is SGHDN, CDR2 FVKESK. The CDR3 consists of 15 residues. With 2 bases clipped from V and 5 bases from J, the junction kept 3 bases outside the gene matches. From RNA transcripts, TCR beta CDR3 regions were amplified. A set of HTBI primers served as the primers for a first-round RT-PCR of the TCR CDR3. Each CDR3 protein gets one entry after TCRdb re-called the multiplex PCR reads with MiXCR. The sample lists about 380,000 distinct CDR3 sequences, under 20% occurring once. Patients showing uncontrolled infection, other autoimmune disease, pregnancy or lactation were ineligible. Each diagnosis drew on symptoms, thyroxine, TRAb, thyroid ultrasound and orbital computed tomography findings. This clonotype appeared a few times.

This clonotype was obtained from a man aged 18 to 30 with Graves' ophthalmopathy. The chain employs TRBV14 and TRBJ1-6; TRBD1 aligns across 7 bases. The sequencing sample was made of blood. The CDR3 region has the DNA TGTGCCAGCAGCCAACTGGGACAGCATAATTCACCCCTCCACTTT. It yields the protein CASSQLGQHNSPLHF. The variable domain in full, with the rest retrieved from reference TRBV14 and TRBJ1-6, is EAGVTQFPSHSVIEKGQTVTLRCDPISGHDNLYWYRRVMGKEIKFLLHFVKESKQDESGMPNNRFLAERTGGTYSTLKVQPAELEDSGVYFCASSQLGQHNSPLHFGNGTRLTVT.